One and the same sample provided the 8 T cell receptor beta chains below, sequenced in a study of CD8 T cells in ankylosing spondylitis. Findings and limits, study-wide: A motif in TCR beta, a set of eight or nine highly homologous variants, appeared characteristic of ankylosing spondylitis blood.

Their recognized antigens are unknown. TCRdb processed the 5' RACE reads anew with MiXCR; each CDR3 protein has one entry. The sample holds fewer than 400,000 distinct CDR3 sequences; about a fifth are singletons and the top ten take about 17%. The specimen was blood, either unsorted or a sorted T cell fraction (not recorded which). Every receptor here comes from a male donor with ankylosing spondylitis.

This clonotype has only a few counts. The rearrangement uses TRBV5-5 and TRBJ2-7; the D gene is possibly TRBD1 (7 bases). V dropped 4 bases and J dropped 7 bases, with 18 bases sitting between them. Germline V lookup: CDR1 SGHKS, CDR2 YYEKEE (reference sequence). The CDR3 contains 14 residues. The CDR3 DNA is TGTGCCAGCAGCCGAAGGGACAGCCGGGGGGAGCAGTACTTC. Its translation is CASSRRDSRGEQYF.

To note about this clonotype: At one of its ends the junction is not consistent with the germline gene, which may arise from a read error. The chain links TRBV9 to TRBJ2-1; D may be TRBD2 (5 bases). Germline V gene lookup returns CDR1 SGDLS and CDR2 YYNGEE. CDR3 length equals 12 residues. CDR3 in amino acids: CASSNQTERSSF. The CDR3 DNA follows: TGTGCCAGCAGCAACCAGACGGAGCGGTCCTCCTTC.

This clonotype was found a few times. The chain joins TRBV28 to TRBJ1-5; no reliable D call. V was clipped by 3 bases and J by 7 bases, with 10 bases between them. Germline-derived CDR1 and CDR2 are MDHEN and SYDVKM. This CDR3 contains 13 residues. The CDR3 spells CASSFGGQQPQHF. Here the CDR3 DNA reads TGTGCCAGCAGTTTTGGAGGGCAGCAGCCCCAGCATTTT.

This clonotype appeared a single time. V is TRBV11-2 and J is TRBJ2-7; 10 bases are a match to TRBD2. This CDR3 has 19 amino acids. Germline V lookup: CDR1 SGHAT, CDR2 FQNNGV. V shed 5 bases and J 3 bases; nucleotides not matched to a gene: 19. The CDR3 DNA follows: TGTGCCAGCAGCATGCGGCCGGGGGCTAGCGGGAGTGGGGGCTACGAGCAGTACTTC. Encoded protein: CASSMRPGASGSGGYEQYF.

The chain is built from TRBV5-6 and TRBJ2-5, with 11 nucleotides matching TRBD2. Germline assignment: CDR1 SGHDT and CDR2 YYEEEE. V was clipped by 3 bases and J by 1 base; unmatched bases: 11. There are 18 residues in the CDR3. CDR3 sequence (DNA): TGTGCCAGCAGCTCAGTTCTTGGACTAGCGGGCTCCCAAGAGACCCAGTACTTC. This encodes CASSSVLGLAGSQETQYF.

The genes are TRBV5-1 and TRBJ2-7, with 10 bases fitting TRBD2. The V segment lost 0 bases and the J segment 4 bases; nucleotides outside the gene matches: 7. This CDR3 has 16 residues. Germline V CDR1 and CDR2: SGHRS, YFSETQ. The CDR3 DNA follows: TGCGCCAGCAGCTTGGGTCTAGCGGGAGTTACGTACGAGCAGTACTTC. Protein: CASSLGLAGVTYEQYF.

The sample holds a few counts of this clonotype. The rearrangement joins TRBV6-1 to TRBJ2-1; D remains unclear. The CDR3 loop spans 17 amino acids. V lost 8 bases and J lost 8, with 28 bases in between. Germline CDR1 and CDR2: MNHNS and SASEGT. The CDR3 coding sequence is TGTGCCAGCCCGGCTAATTCCGATATCCTGGGCGAGGATGAGCAGTTCTTC. Translating it yields CASPANSDILGEDEQFF.

This chain connects TRBV27 to TRBJ2-7; 7 positions agree with TRBD2. Looked up from germline, CDR1 is MNHEY and CDR2 is SMNVEV (reference sequence). J lost 2 bases, V lost 5 bases, and 6 bases had no gene match. CDR3 length: 14 amino acids. The CDR3, as DNA: TGTGCCAGCAGTCAAGCGGGACCCACCTACGAGCAGTACTTC. As protein: CASSQAGPTYEQYF.